The 17 T cell receptor beta chains in this list originate from one sample, sequenced in a study of human T cells and chemical hapten exposure. Stated time point: pre-sensitization, week 0. Treatment meaning: therapeutic diphenylcyclopropenone sensitization with weekly scalp DPC. Whole blood, unfractionated, served as the material for total RNA extraction. One entry per CDR3 protein results from TCRdb running MiXCR on the RACE reads. Of some 36,000 distinct CDR3 sequences in the sample, 10% are singletons; the top ten hold 25% to 35%. Specimen: whole blood, collected in connection with sensitization to the hapten diphenylcyclopropenone (DPC). These receptor sequences come from a man aged 45-60 years with alopecia areata. Some clones in this sample may be carry-over from other donors' samples.

This clonotype was counted a few times. This sequence joins TRBV19 and TRBJ2-7; 8 bases agree with TRBD1. With V trimmed by 0 bases and J by 4 bases, 5 bases remained unmatched. Per the germline V gene, CDR1 is LNHDA and CDR2 is SQIVND (reference sequence). The CDR3 has 15 amino acids. CDR3 loop: CASSIEGTGRYEQYF. The DNA of the CDR3 is TGTGCCAGTAGTATAGAGGGGACAGGACGATACGAGCAGTACTTC.

This clonotype was seen ten or more times. The genes are TRBV2 and TRBJ2-1; D gene ambiguous. Germline V gene sequence: CDR1 SNHLY, CDR2 FYNNEI. The ends were cut back, 6 bases at V and 5 bases at J, with 5 bases in the middle. The CDR3 is made up of 11 amino acids. CDR3 sequence: CASRNDNEQFF. The DNA for the CDR3 is TGTGCCAGCAGGAACGACAATGAGCAGTTCTTC.

The chain carries TRBV27 and TRBJ2-1, with TRBD2 as a possible D gene (6 bases). The CDR3 totals 14 residues. Per germline, CDR1 MNHEY and CDR2 SMNVEV (reference sequence). The V gene lost 3 bases and the J gene lost 5 bases, with 11 bases spanning the gap. Written as DNA, the CDR3 is TGTGCCAGCAGTTTCGGGAGCTGGGACAATGAGCAGTTCTTC. It translates to CASSFGSWDNEQFF.

The table lists this clonotype with many counts. This sequence joins TRBV28 and TRBJ2-1; D is possibly TRBD2 (6 bases). Trimming stripped 6 bases from V and 4 bases from J, with 13 bases between. This CDR3 has 14 residues. Per germline, CDR1 MDHEN and CDR2 SYDVKM. The CDR3 sequence is CASRTGLPYNEQFF. The CDR3 coding sequence is TGTGCCAGCAGGACGGGACTCCCATACAATGAGCAGTTCTTC.

This clonotype was detected a few times. The V gene is TRBV29-1, the J gene TRBJ2-5, with D possibly called TRBD1 or TRBD2 (6 bases each). V dropped 4 bases and J dropped 5 bases, with 11 bases sitting between them. The germline V gene has CDR1 SQVTM and CDR2 ANQGSEA. The CDR3 runs 12 residues. CDR3: CSVGIGGETQYF. CDR3 DNA sequence: TGCAGCGTTGGTATAGGGGGGGAGACCCAGTACTTC.

This clonotype has at least ten counts. The V call is TRBV6-1, the J call TRBJ2-1; the D call may be TRBD1 or TRBD2 (6 bases each). CDR3 length equals 12 residues. In germline, CDR1 is MNHNS, CDR2 SASEGT. Trimming shortened V by 9 bases and J by 3 bases, and 9 bases separated the two germline ends. Written as DNA, the CDR3 is TGTGCCAGACAGGGACTCTACAATGAGCAGTTCTTC. This sequence encodes CARQGLYNEQFF.

The sample holds a few counts of this clonotype. A read error may produce the germline difference seen at one junction end. J is TRBJ1-1 and V is TRBV3-1; possible D gene TRBD1, 5 bases. The CDR3 spans 15 residues. CDR1 LGHDT and CDR2 YNNKEL come from the germline V gene (reference sequence). The CDR3 DNA sequence: TGTGCCAGCAGCCAAAACCCTGGGGGGAACGCTGAAGCTTTCTTT. Translation gives CASSQNPGGNAEAFF.

This clonotype was seen many times. The genes are TRBV11-1 and TRBJ2-6, with TRBD1 matching over 8 bases. This CDR3 is 15 amino acids long. In germline, CDR1 is SGHAT, CDR2 FQDESV (reference sequence). V lost 5 bases and J lost 4; bases outside the gene matches: 4. The DNA of the CDR3 is TGTGCCAGCAGCCTTCAGGGGGCCGGGGCCAACGTCCTGACTTTC. Translating it yields CASSLQGAGANVLTF.

This clonotype has at least ten counts. V usage is TRBV28 and J usage is TRBJ2-1; weak D call: TRBD1 (6 bases). From germline, CDR1 is MDHEN and CDR2 SYDVKM. The ends were cut back, 11 bases at V and 8 bases at J, with 13 bases in the middle. This CDR3 region has 11 residues. Written as DNA, the CDR3 is TGTGCCCAGGGGAAAGGCGATGAGCAGTTCTTC. Its protein is CAQGKGDEQFF.

This clonotype was recorded many times. V usage is TRBV7-2 and J usage is TRBJ2-3, with TRBD1 identical over 8 bases. The germline gives CDR1 SGHTA, CDR2 FQGNSA. This CDR3 comprises 14 residues. With V trimmed by 5 bases and J by 6 bases, 7 bases remained unmatched. The CDR3 DNA sequence: TGTGCCAGCAGCAGGACAGGGCCGGGGGATACGCAGTATTTT. Translating gives CASSRTGPGDTQYF.

In this sample, this clonotype turned up a few times. V gene TRBV6-1 combines with J gene TRBJ2-1; 9 bases match TRBD2. After removal of 6 bases from V and 10 bases from J, the junction contained 7 bases not matched to a gene. CDR1 and CDR2 (germline): MNHNS, SASEGT. This CDR3 region has 13 residues. The CDR3 nucleotides are TGTGCCAGCAGCTTAGCGGGAGTCGGGGAGCAGTTCTTC. Translation gives CASSLAGVGEQFF.

The V call is TRBV6-5, the J call TRBJ2-1; the D is unclear. This CDR3 is built from 11 residues. Germline V gene lookup returns CDR1 MNHEY and CDR2 SVGAGI. V lost 3 bases to trimming and J lost 6 bases, with 3 bases between them. This chain's CDR3 is CASSYINEQFF. In DNA, the CDR3 is TGTGCCAGCAGTTATATCAATGAGCAGTTCTTC.

This clonotype was counted many times. This chain connects TRBV28 to TRBJ2-1; possibly TRBD2 for D (6 bases). Germline assignment: CDR1 MDHEN and CDR2 SYDVKM. Between the trimmed V and J ends, which lost 3 bases and 5 bases, there was a span of 14 bases. The CDR3 runs to 15 residues. The CDR3 DNA is TGTGCCAGCAGTTTTGGGAGGAGGCCGAACAATGAGCAGTTCTTC. Translation gives CASSFGRRPNNEQFF.

Many counts were recorded for this clonotype. The chain is built from TRBV19 and TRBJ2-1; D uncertain. The germline V gene encodes CDR1 LNHDA and CDR2 SQIVND (reference sequence). The CDR3 totals 14 residues. With 5 bases removed from V and 5 bases from J, the gap between germline ends came to 13 bases. CDR3 DNA sequence: TGTGCCAGTAGTTTCATCGACCCCAACAATGAGCAGTTCTTC. Its protein is CASSFIDPNNEQFF.

The chain employs TRBV4-3 and TRBJ1-2; 10 nucleotides align to TRBD1. The CDR3 totals 16 residues. Germline V gene sequence: CDR1 LGHNA, CDR2 YSLEER. After removal of 2 bases from V and 2 bases from J, the junction contained 5 bases not matched to a gene. This CDR3 reads CASSQLGTGVNYGYTF. The CDR3 DNA reads TGCGCCAGCAGCCAACTGGGGACAGGGGTGAACTATGGCTACACCTTC.

Many counts were recorded for this clonotype. J is TRBJ2-3 and V is TRBV28, with D uncertain. V was trimmed by 1 base and J by 3 bases, leaving 11 bases between them. CDR3 size: 15 residues. Germline lookup yields CDR1 MDHEN and CDR2 SYDVKM. The CDR3 nucleotides are TGTGCCAGCAGTTTATCCGTAACGCGGACAGATACGCAGTATTTT. It codes for CASSLSVTRTDTQYF.

This chain connects TRBV4-1 to TRBJ2-3; 10 bases fit TRBD1. The CDR3 sequence is 15 residues long. Per the germline V gene, CDR1 is MGHRA and CDR2 is YSYEKL. V lost 1 base and J lost 5; bases outside the gene matches: 3. This CDR3 is CASSQGTGGKDTQYF. The CDR3 nucleotides read TGCGCCAGCAGCCAAGGGACAGGGGGAAAAGATACGCAGTATTTT.